A selection of T cell receptor beta chains follows, all from one sample in a study of CD8 T cells in ankylosing spondylitis. Each CDR3 protein is one row after TCRdb ran MiXCR on the 5' RACE reads. The sample has about 510,000 distinct CDR3 sequences, about 5.4% seen once. Specimen: blood, either unsorted or a sorted T cell fraction (not recorded which). These receptors came from a male donor with ankylosing spondylitis. CDR3s include the opening cysteine and the closing phenylalanine or tryptophan. The order of the fields is clone size, J gene, V gene, CDR3 length, D gene, CDR3 DNA, CDR3 protein. D genes are given only for firm matches. Expanded clones get a size class; other rows say once, few or many, or leave the size out.

clone size: many
J gene: TRBJ2-7
V gene: TRBV29-1
CDR3 length: 11
D gene: NA
CDR3 DNA: TGCAGCGTTGGTGTTACCTACGAGCAGTACTTC
CDR3 protein: CSVGVTYEQYF

clone size: many
J gene: TRBJ2-2
V gene: TRBV27
CDR3 length: 13
D gene: NA
CDR3 DNA: TGTGCCAGCAGTTCAGGGAGCACCGGGGAGCTGTTTTTT
CDR3 protein: CASSSGSTGELFF

clone size: many
J gene: TRBJ1-2
V gene: TRBV4-2
CDR3 length: 15
D gene: TRBD1
CDR3 DNA: TGTGCCAGCAGCCAAGCACCGGACAGGGAGAGGGGCTACACCTTC
CDR3 protein: CASSQAPDRERGYTF

clone size: many
J gene: TRBJ2-3
V gene: TRBV7-9
CDR3 length: 15
D gene: TRBD2
CDR3 DNA: TGTGCCAGCACCTCCTGGGCTAGCGGGGAAGATACGCAGTATTTT
CDR3 protein: CASTSWASGEDTQYF

clone size: many
J gene: TRBJ2-5
V gene: TRBV15
CDR3 length: 12
D gene: NA
CDR3 DNA: TGTGCCACCAGCAGAGTAAGAGAGACCCAGTACTTC
CDR3 protein: CATSRVRETQYF

clone size: many
J gene: TRBJ2-3
V gene: TRBV6-2/TRBV6-3
CDR3 length: 18
D gene: NA
CDR3 DNA: TGTGCCAGCAGGCGACCTACTTCGACAGTCGGGGGCACAGATACGCAGTATTTT
CDR3 protein: CASRRPTSTVGGTDTQYF

clone size: NA
J gene: TRBJ1-6
V gene: TRBV20-1
CDR3 length: 17
D gene: NA
CDR3 DNA: TGCTGTGCTAGCGTCGACAGTTTCGGCTCCTATAATTCACCCCTCCACTTT
CDR3 protein: CCASVDSFGSYNSPLHF

clone size: many
J gene: TRBJ1-5
V gene: TRBV20-1
CDR3 length: 16
D gene: TRBD1
CDR3 DNA: TGCAGTGCTAGAGGAGGACAGGGGGGAGGCAATCAGCCCCAGCATTTT
CDR3 protein: CSARGGQGGGNQPQHF

clone size: many
J gene: TRBJ1-4
V gene: TRBV20-1
CDR3 length: 14
D gene: NA
CDR3 DNA: TGCAGTGCTAGAGTAAGGGGCGCAGATGAAAAACTGTTTTTT
CDR3 protein: CSARVRGADEKLFF

clone size: many
J gene: TRBJ1-2
V gene: TRBV20-1
CDR3 length: 15
D gene: NA
CDR3 DNA: TGCAGTGCTAGGGTCTGGGGTGGGACTAAGCATGGCTACACCTTC
CDR3 protein: CSARVWGGTKHGYTF

clone size: few
J gene: TRBJ1-4
V gene: TRBV14
CDR3 length: 16
D gene: NA
CDR3 DNA: TGTGCCAGCAGCCAAGCAGCCAGAAGGGCTAATGAAAAACTGTTTTTT
CDR3 protein: CASSQAARRANEKLFF

clone size: many
J gene: TRBJ2-3
V gene: TRBV5-1
CDR3 length: 15
D gene: NA
CDR3 DNA: TGCGCCAGCAGCGTGGACTTTCGCAGCACAGATACGCAGTATTTT
CDR3 protein: CASSVDFRSTDTQYF

clone size: many
J gene: TRBJ2-1
V gene: TRBV24-1
CDR3 length: 11
D gene: NA
CDR3 DNA: TGTGCCACCACTTGGAAGAATGAGCAGTTCTTC
CDR3 protein: CATTWKNEQFF

clone size: NA
J gene: TRBJ2-7
V gene: TRBV13
CDR3 length: 16
D gene: NA
CDR3 DNA: TGTGCCAGCAGCTTGACTTACGGGACATTATCCTACGAGCAGTACTTC
CDR3 protein: CASSLTYGTLSYEQYF

clone size: many
J gene: TRBJ2-2
V gene: TRBV9
CDR3 length: 16
D gene: TRBD2
CDR3 DNA: TGTGCCAGCAGCGTAGAGGTAGCGGGACTAACCGGGGAGCTGTTTTTT
CDR3 protein: CASSVEVAGLTGELFF

clone size: many
J gene: TRBJ1-1
V gene: TRBV7-9
CDR3 length: 11
D gene: NA
CDR3 DNA: TGTGCCAGCAGCCCTAGTAAGGCCGCTTTCTTT
CDR3 protein: CASSPSKAAFF

clone size: many
J gene: TRBJ2-7
V gene: TRBV5-1
CDR3 length: 13
D gene: NA
CDR3 DNA: TGCGCCAGCAGCCTCCGGGACTTCTACGAGCAGTACTTC
CDR3 protein: CASSLRDFYEQYF

clone size: many
J gene: TRBJ1-5
V gene: TRBV7-2
CDR3 length: 16
D gene: NA
CDR3 DNA: TGTGCCAGCAGCTTAGTTCGGCGGGGGGAACATCAGCCCCAGCATTTT
CDR3 protein: CASSLVRRGEHQPQHF

clone size: many
J gene: TRBJ1-2
V gene: TRBV7-2
CDR3 length: 12
D gene: NA
CDR3 DNA: TGTGCCAGCAGCATGACAGGTCTTGGCTACACCTTC
CDR3 protein: CASSMTGLGYTF

clone size: many
J gene: TRBJ1-4
V gene: TRBV20-1
CDR3 length: 14
D gene: TRBD1
CDR3 DNA: TGCAGTGCTGAGGACAGGGGTGCGAATGAAAAACTGTTTTTT
CDR3 protein: CSAEDRGANEKLFF

clone size: many
J gene: TRBJ1-2
V gene: TRBV6-1
CDR3 length: 14
D gene: TRBD1
CDR3 DNA: TGTGCCAGCAGTGGCTACAGGGGTGGCTATGGCTACACCTTC
CDR3 protein: CASSGYRGGYGYTF

clone size: many
J gene: TRBJ2-2
V gene: TRBV4-3
CDR3 length: 14
D gene: TRBD1
CDR3 DNA: TGCGCCAGCAGCCAGGGACAGGCCACCGGGGAGCTGTTTTTT
CDR3 protein: CASSQGQATGELFF

clone size: many
J gene: TRBJ2-7
V gene: TRBV6-5
CDR3 length: 14
D gene: NA
CDR3 DNA: TGTGCCAGCAGTTACGGAACTGCCGCTGGAGAGCAGTACTTC
CDR3 protein: CASSYGTAAGEQYF

clone size: many
J gene: TRBJ2-1
V gene: TRBV20-1
CDR3 length: 14
D gene: TRBD2
CDR3 DNA: TGCAGTGCGACCCTAGCGGGACCCTACAATGAGCAGTTCTTC
CDR3 protein: CSATLAGPYNEQFF

clone size: many
J gene: TRBJ1-1
V gene: TRBV7-2
CDR3 length: 16
D gene: NA
CDR3 DNA: TGTGCCAGCAACTTGGTCTTGGGATCCTCGGGCACTGAAGCTTTCTTT
CDR3 protein: CASNLVLGSSGTEAFF

clone size: many
J gene: TRBJ2-1
V gene: TRBV7-2
CDR3 length: 14
D gene: TRBD2
CDR3 DNA: TGTGCCAGCAGCTTAAGACTAGCGGGGGGGCGCCAGTTCTTC
CDR3 protein: CASSLRLAGGRQFF

clone size: many
J gene: TRBJ2-3
V gene: TRBV6-1
CDR3 length: 17
D gene: TRBD2
CDR3 DNA: TGTGCCAGCAGTCCTTTTTTTGCTAGCGGGAGCCCGGATACGCAGTATTTT
CDR3 protein: CASSPFFASGSPDTQYF

clone size: many
J gene: TRBJ1-2
V gene: TRBV12-3/TRBV12-4
CDR3 length: 14
D gene: TRBD1
CDR3 DNA: TGTGCCAGCAGTCACCCGGGACAGGGTCGAGGCTACACCTTC
CDR3 protein: CASSHPGQGRGYTF

clone size: NA
J gene: TRBJ2-1
V gene: TRBV20-1
CDR3 length: 15
D gene: NA
CDR3 DNA: TGCAGTGCCCCCTTTTTGCCAAGCTCCTACAATGAGCAGTTCTTC
CDR3 protein: CSAPFLPSSYNEQFF

clone size: NA
J gene: TRBJ2-2
V gene: TRBV11-2
CDR3 length: 18
D gene: NA
CDR3 DNA: TGTGCCAGCAGCCCCGGACCGGGGACGGTTTCGGTCACCGGGGAGCTGTTTTTT
CDR3 protein: CASSPGPGTVSVTGELFF

clone size: many
J gene: TRBJ1-4
V gene: TRBV6-5
CDR3 length: 16
D gene: NA
CDR3 DNA: TGTGCCAGCAGTTACTCGAAAGGACGGATTAATGAAAAACTGTTTTTT
CDR3 protein: CASSYSKGRINEKLFF

clone size: NA
J gene: TRBJ2-3
V gene: TRBV12-3/TRBV12-4
CDR3 length: 12
D gene: NA
CDR3 DNA: TGTGCCAGCAGTCCAATGAAAGATACGCAGTATTTT
CDR3 protein: CASSPMKDTQYF

clone size: many
J gene: TRBJ1-2
V gene: TRBV24-1
CDR3 length: 14
D gene: NA
CDR3 DNA: TGTGCCACCAGTGATAGAAAGTTCCCCTCTGGCTACACCTTC
CDR3 protein: CATSDRKFPSGYTF

clone size: NA
J gene: TRBJ2-1
V gene: TRBV5-1
CDR3 length: 13
D gene: NA
CDR3 DNA: TGCGCCAGCAGCCCCGGGAGTACGAATGAGCAGTTCTTC
CDR3 protein: CASSPGSTNEQFF

clone size: many
J gene: TRBJ2-6
V gene: TRBV7-2
CDR3 length: 15
D gene: NA
CDR3 DNA: TGTGCCAGCAGCTACAAATCGGGACCTTTCAACGTCCTGACTTTC
CDR3 protein: CASSYKSGPFNVLTF

clone size: many
J gene: TRBJ1-1
V gene: TRBV20-1
CDR3 length: 14
D gene: NA
CDR3 DNA: TGCAGTGCTAGAGATGGGGTTCTGAAGGATGAAGCTTTCTTT
CDR3 protein: CSARDGVLKDEAFF

clone size: many
J gene: TRBJ2-7
V gene: TRBV27
CDR3 length: 16
D gene: NA
CDR3 DNA: TGTGCCAGCGCGTCGTGGGATCAGGAAAGCTCCTACGAGCAGTACTTC
CDR3 protein: CASASWDQESSYEQYF

clone size: many
J gene: TRBJ2-1
V gene: TRBV20-1
CDR3 length: 13
D gene: NA
CDR3 DNA: TGCAGTGCTAGGACGGGAGTGTACAATGAGCAGTTCTTC
CDR3 protein: CSARTGVYNEQFF

clone size: many
J gene: TRBJ1-5
V gene: TRBV5-6
CDR3 length: 15
D gene: TRBD1
CDR3 DNA: TGTGCCAGCAGCTCAGCCGGGACAGGGAATCAGCCCCAGCATTTT
CDR3 protein: CASSSAGTGNQPQHF

clone size: many
J gene: TRBJ1-1
V gene: TRBV4-3
CDR3 length: 13
D gene: NA
CDR3 DNA: TGCGCCAGCGCCGTAGAGGGGTACACTGAAGCTTTCTTT
CDR3 protein: CASAVEGYTEAFF